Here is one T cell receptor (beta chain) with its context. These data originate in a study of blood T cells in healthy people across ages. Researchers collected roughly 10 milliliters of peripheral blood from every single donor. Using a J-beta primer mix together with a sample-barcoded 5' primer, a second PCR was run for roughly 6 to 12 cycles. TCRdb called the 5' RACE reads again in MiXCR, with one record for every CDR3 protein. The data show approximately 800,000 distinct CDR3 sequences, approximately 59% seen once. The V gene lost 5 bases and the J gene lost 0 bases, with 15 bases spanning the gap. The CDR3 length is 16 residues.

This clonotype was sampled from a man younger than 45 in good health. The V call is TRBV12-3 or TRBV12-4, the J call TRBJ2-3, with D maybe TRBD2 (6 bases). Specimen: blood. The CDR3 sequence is CASSRRGRASTDTQYF. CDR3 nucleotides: TGTGCCAGCAGTCGGAGGGGACGAGCTAGCACAGATACGCAGTATTTT.